This T cell receptor (beta chain) originates from a study of blood T cell repertoires in COVID-19 (dated by TCRdb to about 2020). Regarding the research as a whole: Samples from collaborators originated in the United States, Italy and Spain and spanned both the acute and convalescent phases of COVID-19. Deeply sampled blood TCRbeta repertoires from subjects exposed to, actively infected with, or recovered from COVID-19 were included in the dataset. Sample metadata almost always included a de-identified subject ID, COVID-19 status, age in years and sex. Where HLA class I and class II types were available, the types were taken from metadata supplied by the sample provider, not from assay-based typing. The samples were drawn from two sources: the first 160 participants of the ongoing ImmuneRACE study, and 1,254 subjects contributed by 6 global collaborators. The material from the prospective study consisted of cDNA or gDNA derived from T cells, B-cell-depleted T cells, or PBMCs. The repertoires were released in a freely available public database intended as a resource for research on the immune response to SARS-CoV-2.

What the work shows at the level of the full study, not this receptor alone: The quantity of clinical and demographic metadata differed by source and by participant and was supplied without curation.

Participants in the prospective study were enrolled through a virtual design, were aged roughly 18 to 90 years, and lived in roughly 24 United States geographic areas. Cohort assignment in the prospective study relied on participant-reported clinical history from a screening survey and a study questionnaire. Each participant in the prospective study had whole blood, serum and a nasopharyngeal or oropharyngeal swab collected by mobile phlebotomists. Participants in the prospective study had the option to provide additional blood draws and questionnaires over an approximately 2-month period. Before DNA extraction, prospective study blood samples were shipped either frozen or at room temperature. With respect to this clone: The target of this receptor is not known. The record has no base qualities; no much larger clone is one base away.

TCRbeta CDR3 regions were amplified from genomic DNA by means of the immunoSEQ Assay, a bias-controlled multiplex PCR. The study's own analysis went as follows. Nucleated cell counts per sample were estimated from amplification of reference gene primers within the assay. To quantify the absolute abundance of each unique TCRbeta CDR3 rearrangement, sequence reads were collapsed and filtered. Productive Simpson clonality was computed per sample as the square root of Simpson's diversity index over productive rearrangements. TCRdb mirrors the immuneACCESS table, restricted to in-frame sequences. Some clones are absent from its copies; in checked studies, under half trace to an unresolved V gene, and the reason for the others is unknown. The V and J calls and clone size are taken from that table; D and trimming were inferred from the DNA. Recorded for this sample are 250,000 to 300,000 clones; roughly nine tenths of them occurred a single time. The ten largest make up 0.95% to 1.5% of the sample.

Germline trimming: 3 bases from V, 7 bases from J; junction bases outside gene matches: 6. For CDR1 and CDR2, the germline V gene (reference sequence) lists LNHNV and YYDKDF. The CDR3, from cysteine to phenylalanine, totals 13 residues. Only CDR3 DNA remains: 39 bases, in frame from the first base. The sequence derives from a human donor in a cohort exposed to, infected with or recovered from COVID-19 (not recorded which). The donor label of this sample is uncertain. Recombination joined TRBV15 with TRBJ2-7; 7 central bases correspond to TRBD1. The sequenced sample consisted of PBMCs or T cells enriched from blood (not recorded which). The DNA is TGTGCCACCAGCAGGGGGACAGAAATTGAGCAGTACTTC. It codes for CATSRGTEIEQYF.